This T cell receptor (beta chain) was profiled in a study of beta chain features in type 1 diabetes. Study background: Over all samples combined, 107,917,701 sorted cells were examined.

Study results and limitations: VDJ junctions from patients with type 1 diabetes contained fewer insertions and more deletions.

Regarding this clone: Its target is unknown.

Every bit of the isolated RNA underwent reverse transcription, so sequencing read expressed TCRB transcripts. Naive, central memory and regulatory T cell samples yielded some 3.9 million reads on average. Here immunoSEQ multiplex PCR was the method, and the copy in TCRdb shows in-frame clones only, minus some. The sample yields hundreds of thousands of clones, about 12% seen once. Germline V gene lookup returns CDR1 SGHNT and CDR2 YYREEE (reference sequence). The CDR3 loop spans 14 amino acids. The V end lost 0 bases, the J end lost 6 bases, and 9 bases lay between the germline ends. Source material: naive CD4+ T cells from blood. This clonotype was obtained from a man between 18 and 35 years old in good health. This chain uses TRBV5-4 with TRBJ1-4; a possible D gene is TRBD1 (6 bases). The CDR3 reads CASSLDRVDEKLFF. The CDR3, as DNA: TGTGCCAGCAGCTTGGACAGGGTGGATGAAAAACTGTTTTTT.